Following are 5 T cell receptor beta chains from one sample sequenced in a study of T-cell reconstitution after alpha-beta-depleted transplantation in children. Unique molecular identifiers were incorporated into the prepared TCRbeta library. TCRdb used MiXCR to reprocess the PCR reads, holding one entry per CDR3 protein. In the table there are a few hundred thousand distinct CDR3 sequences, around 13% of which are singletons. The sequencing used PBMCs, mostly from graft donor cells, collected 360 days after TCRalphabeta/CD19-depleted stem cell transplant. These TCRs come from a male patient between 10 and 17 years old who had a stem cell transplant for acute myeloid leukemia, so the T cells may come from the graft donor.

This chain joins TRBV3-1 and TRBJ1-2, with a tentative D call TRBD1 (6 bases). The V end lost 4 bases, the J end lost 4 bases, and 13 bases lay between the germline ends. The CDR3 spans 14 residues. Germline loops: CDR1 LGHDT, CDR2 YNNKEL (reference sequence). CDR3 nucleotides: TGTGCCAGCAGCCCCTTAGGGGGAACCTATGGCTACACCTTC. It codes for CASSPLGGTYGYTF.

V and J are TRBV7-2 and TRBJ2-7; either TRBD1 or TRBD2 may fit D (6 bases each). V gave up 6 bases and J gave up 7 bases, with 22 bases separating them. Per germline, CDR1 SGHTA and CDR2 FQGNSA. CDR3 length equals 15 residues. This CDR3 reads CASSPTGTIAGEQYF. The CDR3 DNA reads as TGTGCCAGCAGTCCAACCGGGACAATTGCGGGAGAGCAGTACTTC.

A few counts support this clonotype. The rearrangement links TRBV29-1 to TRBJ2-2; 9 bases match TRBD2. The CDR3 is 15 residues long. The germline V gene encodes CDR1 SQVTM and CDR2 ANQGSEA. J gave up 5 bases and V 6 bases, and 10 bases lay outside the gene matches. Here the CDR3 DNA reads TGCAGCGTCTCTTATCTAGCGGGAAGGACCGGGGAGCTGTTTTTT. The encoded protein is CSVSYLAGRTGELFF.

This clonotype was counted between two and nine times. This chain joins TRBV20-1 and TRBJ2-2; TRBD1 matches 7 bases. Germline CDR1 is DFQATT and CDR2 is SNEGSKA (reference sequence). CDR3 size: 16 residues. V lost 0 bases, J lost 6 bases, and 10 bases stayed unmatched. The CDR3 region is CSARDARQGAAGELFF. The DNA for the CDR3 is TGCAGTGCTAGAGATGCGCGACAGGGTGCCGCCGGGGAGCTGTTTTTT.

This clonotype was picked up a small number of times. This chain links TRBV19 with TRBJ2-7; D gene ambiguous. There are 15 residues in the CDR3. From germline, CDR1 is LNHDA and CDR2 SQIVND (reference sequence). V shed 7 bases and J shed 0 bases, with 16 bases lying between them. In DNA form, the CDR3 reads TGTGCCAGTACCCAGAAGACCGGGCTCTCCTACGAGCAGTACTTC. It is translated as CASTQKTGLSYEQYF.